This passage covers 22 T cell receptor beta chains from one sample sequenced in a study of T cell responses to AZD1222 COVID-19 vaccine. Clones were sequenced by immunoSEQ multiplex PCR, and TCRdb holds only the in-frame ones, with some missing. Its table lists over 120,000 clones. Source material: peripheral blood. The receptors were sampled from an adult in good health.

In nucleotides, the CDR3 is TGTGCCACCAGCAGGGGCCGGGACAGAGATAGCAATCAGCCCCAGCATTTT. It yields the protein CATSRGRDRDSNQPQHF. The chain uses TRBV15 and TRBJ1-5, with 7 bases fitting TRBD1. The ends lost 3 bases at V and 0 bases at J; junction bases unmatched: 8. The CDR3 covers 17 residues. Germline CDR1 LNHNV, CDR2 YYDKDF (reference sequence).

This sequence joins TRBV19 and TRBJ2-7; 7 bases are a match to TRBD1. V lost 6 bases, J lost 5 bases, and 13 bases stayed unmatched. CDR3 length equals 15 residues. Germline CDR1 LNHDA, CDR2 SQIVND (reference sequence). The CDR3: CASSSQGELGNEQYF. In nucleotides, the CDR3 is TGTGCCAGTAGCTCTCAGGGGGAGCTGGGAAACGAGCAGTACTTC.

This chain connects TRBV5-6 to TRBJ1-2; 8 bases fit TRBD1. The CDR3 spans 15 residues. The V gene end was trimmed by 0 bases and the J gene end by 12 bases; junction bases not matched to a gene: 13. CDR1 SGHDT and CDR2 YYEEEE come from the germline V gene. The CDR3 region is CASSLASAGGLPHTF. In DNA, the CDR3 is TGTGCCAGCAGCTTGGCCTCGGCAGGGGGCCTTCCTCACACCTTC.

The rearrangement joins TRBV5-1 to TRBJ1-1, with D unresolved. The germline V and J ends were trimmed by 2 bases and 1 base, with 9 bases remaining between them. The CDR3 is 14 residues long. Germline CDR1 is SGHRS and CDR2 is YFSETQ. CDR3 DNA sequence: TGCGCCAGCAGCTTCAAAGACGGGAACACTGAAGCTTTCTTT. This sequence encodes CASSFKDGNTEAFF.

The chain couples TRBV27 to TRBJ1-1; 11 bases are a match to TRBD1. V trimming: 4 bases; J trimming: 6 bases; junction bases outside the gene matches: 10. Germline CDR1 and CDR2: MNHEY and SMNVEV (reference sequence). CDR3 length equals 16 residues. The CDR3 loop is CASSSLGGQGEPEAFF. DNA of the CDR3: TGTGCCAGCAGTTCCTTAGGGGGACAGGGGGAACCTGAAGCTTTCTTT.

The chain combines TRBV23-1 with TRBJ1-1; TRBD1 is a possible D gene (5 bases). TRBV23-1 belongs to the ORF category, with a function that is uncertain. This CDR3 contains 15 residues. With 2 bases removed from V and 1 base from J, the gap between germline ends came to 11 bases. CDR3 loop: CASSQQGSSNTEAFF. As DNA, the CDR3 is TGCGCCAGCAGTCAACAGGGTAGCTCGAACACTGAAGCTTTCTTT.

The chain recombines TRBV4-2 with TRBJ2-7; possible D gene TRBD1, 7 bases. CDR1 and CDR2 from the germline V gene are LGHNA and YNFKEQ. This CDR3 has 15 amino acids. V was pared by 3 bases and J by 3 bases, with 15 bases between. CDR3 residues: CASSQGTGDFYEQYF. The CDR3, as DNA: TGTGCCAGCAGCCAGGGAACAGGGGACTTCTACGAGCAGTACTTC.

The V gene is TRBV5-5, the J gene TRBJ2-7; perhaps TRBD1 as D (6 bases). The CDR3 has 15 residues. CDR1 is SGHKS and CDR2 is YYEKEE in the germline V gene (reference sequence). Trimming left V 3 bases short and J 2 bases short, with 15 bases between. CDR3 in amino acids: CASSWNPGQAYEQYF. The CDR3 nucleotides are TGTGCCAGCAGCTGGAATCCGGGACAAGCCTACGAGCAGTACTTC. Full variable domain (remainder filled in from reference TRBV5-5 and TRBJ2-7): DAGVTQSPTHLIKTRGQQVTLRCSPISGHKSVSWYQQVLGQGPQFIFQYYEKEERGRGNFPDRFSARQFPNYSSELNVNALLLGDSALYLCASSWNPGQAYEQYFGPGTRLTVT.

This chain uses TRBV27 with TRBJ1-6, with 7 bases that match TRBD1. Germline V gives CDR1 MNHEY, CDR2 SMNVEV (reference sequence). V shed 2 bases, J shed 14 bases, and the junction held 3 bases outside the gene matches. The CDR3 spans 12 residues. The CDR3 loop reads CASSLRGGSLHF. CDR3 nucleotides: TGTGCCAGCAGTTTAAGAGGGGGCTCCCTCCACTTT.

V usage is TRBV6-2 or TRBV6-3 and J usage is TRBJ2-2, with 8 bases matching TRBD1. This CDR3 region has 16 residues. CDR1 is MNHEY, CDR2 SVGEGT, per germline. V dropped 6 bases and J dropped 1; count of bases not matched to a gene: 7. For the CDR3, the DNA is TGTGCCAGCAGCCCCCCCGGGACAGGGAACACCGGGGAGCTGTTTTTT. This sequence encodes CASSPPGTGNTGELFF.

This chain uses TRBV2 with TRBJ1-1, with a possible D match to TRBD1 (5 bases). The CDR3 is 13 amino acids. CDR1 is SNHLY and CDR2 is FYNNEI in the germline V gene. V lost 3 bases, J lost 3 bases, and 8 bases lay in between. The CDR3 coding sequence is TGTGCCAGCAGTGAGGGGGGTTACACTGAAGCTTTCTTT. As protein: CASSEGGYTEAFF.

V gene TRBV7-9 combines with J gene TRBJ2-5; tentative D call: TRBD1 (6 bases). There are 13 residues in the CDR3. CDR1 is SEHNR, CDR2 FQNEAQ, per germline (reference sequence). Trimming stripped 4 bases from V and 4 bases from J, with 10 bases between. This CDR3 reads CASSSDRRETQYF. The CDR3 coding sequence is TGTGCCAGCAGCTCCGACAGGAGAGAGACCCAGTACTTC. Using reference TRBV7-9 and TRBJ2-5 for the parts outside the CDR3, the full variable domain is DTGVSQNPRHKITKRGQNVTFRCDPISEHNRLYWYRQTLGQGPEFLTYFQNEAQLEKSRLLSDRFSAERPKGSFSTLEIQRTEQGDSAMYLCASSSDRRETQYFGPGTRLLVL.

The V call is TRBV28, the J call TRBJ1-2; D is ambiguous. The CDR3 extends over 14 amino acids. The V end was cut by 5 bases, the J end by 2 bases, with 12 bases between. The germline V gene encodes CDR1 MDHEN and CDR2 SYDVKM. The CDR3 loop reads CASSLLAGNYGYTF. The DNA for the CDR3 is TGTGCCAGCAGTCTCCTTGCGGGAAACTATGGCTACACCTTC.

The chain is built from TRBV5-1 and TRBJ1-2, with D possibly matching TRBD1 (6 bases). Trimming stripped 1 base from V and 2 bases from J, with 12 bases between. CDR3 length equals 15 residues. Looked up from germline, CDR1 is SGHRS and CDR2 is YFSETQ. The CDR3 sequence: CASSLTGPGNYGYTF. CDR3 sequence (DNA): TGCGCCAGCAGCTTGACAGGGCCGGGAAACTATGGCTACACCTTC.

The genes are TRBV30 and TRBJ2-2; D perhaps matches TRBD1 (6 bases). This CDR3 has 17 amino acids. Germline-derived CDR1 and CDR2 are GTSNPN and SVGIG (reference sequence). V was trimmed by 4 bases and J by 5 bases, leaving 23 bases between them. The CDR3 DNA reads TGTGCCTGGACGGCCCCGGTATACAGGGTTAGGACCGGGGAGCTGTTTTTT. Its protein is CAWTAPVYRVRTGELFF. Full variable domain (missing parts from reference TRBV30 and TRBJ2-2): SQTIHQWPATLVQPVGSPLSLECTVEGTSNPNLYWYRQAAGRGLQLLFYSVGIGQISSEVPQNLSASRPQDRQFILSSKKLLLSDSGFYLCAWTAPVYRVRTGELFFGEGSRLTVL.

The V call is TRBV4-3, the J call TRBJ2-3; 12 positions match TRBD2. From germline, CDR1 is LGHNA and CDR2 YSLEER. J was trimmed by 0 bases and V by 0 bases; bases with no gene match: 7. This CDR3 has 19 amino acids. CDR3 residues: CASSQDVASGGVSTDTQYF. In DNA, the CDR3 is TGCGCCAGCAGCCAAGATGTGGCTAGCGGGGGGGTTAGCACAGATACGCAGTATTTT.

The gene calls are TRBV11-2 and TRBJ1-5; D remains unclear. Germline lookup yields CDR1 SGHAT and CDR2 FQNNGV. V lost 6 bases, J lost 0 bases, and 18 bases lay in between. CDR3 length: 17 amino acids. The CDR3 loop reads CASSYRSVRNSNQPQHF. Here the CDR3 DNA reads TGTGCCAGCAGTTACCGCTCCGTACGGAATAGCAATCAGCCCCAGCATTTT.

The rearrangement links TRBV30 to TRBJ1-2; D gene unclear. The germline V gene has CDR1 GTSNPN and CDR2 SVGIG (reference sequence). CDR3 length: 15 amino acids. V was cut by 0 bases and J by 0 bases, with 11 bases left in between. The CDR3 bases are TGTGCCTGGAGTGTAAGGATTTTTACTAACTATGGCTACACCTTC. As protein: CAWSVRIFTNYGYTF.

CDR3 loop: CSSDWGLGYGYTF. The CDR3 DNA is TGCAGCTCTGATTGGGGGCTGGGCTATGGCTACACCTTC. This sequence joins TRBV29-1 and TRBJ1-2; weak D call: TRBD1 (6 bases). The CDR3 spans 13 residues. V was pared by 8 bases and J by 4 bases, with 17 bases between. Germline CDR1 and CDR2: SQVTM and ANQGSEA.

V and J are TRBV7-3 and TRBJ2-5; 9 positions match TRBD2. Trimming cost V 4 bases and J 1 base; bases outside gene matches: 4. Looked up from germline, CDR1 is SGHTA and CDR2 is FQGTGA. The CDR3 totals 15 residues. CDR3 sequence (DNA): TGTGCCAGCAGCTCCATAGCGGGGGCCCAAGAGACCCAGTACTTC. This codes for CASSSIAGAQETQYF. The full variable domain, rest sourced from reference TRBV7-3 and TRBJ2-5, is GAGVSQTPSNKVTEKGKYVELRCDPISGHTALYWYRQSLGQGPEFLIYFQGTGAADDSGLPNDRFFAVRPEGSVSTLKIQRTERGDSAVYLCASSSIAGAQETQYFGPGTRLLVL.

The chain is built from TRBV30 and TRBJ1-1, with D hard to call. Germline CDR1 is GTSNPN and CDR2 is SVGIG (reference sequence). The V gene lost 2 bases and the J gene lost 10 bases, with 8 bases spanning the gap. CDR3 length equals 10 residues. The CDR3, as DNA: TGTGCCTGGAGTAAGGGTTTAGCTTTCTTT. Translating gives CAWSKGLAFF. The full variable domain, with the rest looked up from reference TRBV30 and TRBJ1-1, is SQTIHQWPATLVQPVGSPLSLECTVEGTSNPNLYWYRQAAGRGLQLLFYSVGIGQISSEVPQNLSASRPQDRQFILSSKKLLLSDSGFYLCAWSKGLAFFGQGTRLTVV.

J is TRBJ2-2 and V is TRBV6-1, with D perhaps assigned TRBD1 or TRBD2 (7 bases each). Per germline, CDR1 MNHNS and CDR2 SASEGT. The CDR3 runs 22 residues. V lost 0 bases to trimming and J lost 3 bases, with 29 bases between them. CDR3 nucleotides: TGTGCCAGCAGTGAAGCCACCTTAACGACTTCAGGGGGGGGCCCTGACACCGGGGAGCTGTTTTTT. It specifies CASSEATLTTSGGGPDTGELFF.